One and the same sample provided the 21 T cell receptor beta chains below, sequenced in a study of glioma-infiltrating T cells. Using RNA template, CDR3s of TCR alpha and beta were amplified with iRepertoire arm-PCR. TCRdb passed the multiplex PCR reads through MiXCR, listing each CDR3 protein once. The data contain about 12,000 distinct CDR3 sequences, about 26% of them singletons. The sample consisted of glioma tissue, nonneoplastic brain tissue, or PBMCs (not recorded which). The receptors derive from a human donor with low-grade glioma or glioblastoma, undergoing nonglioma brain surgery, or in good health (not recorded which).

This clonotype was seen many times. The genes are TRBV12-3 or TRBV12-4 and TRBJ2-5, with 11 nucleotides matching TRBD2. There are 15 residues in the CDR3. J lost 4 bases, V lost 6 bases, and 7 bases had no gene match. CDR3 protein: CASRPLAGGPETQYF. The DNA for the CDR3 is TGTGCCAGCAGACCTCTAGCGGGAGGACCAGAGACCCAGTACTTC.

This clonotype was recorded only once. The V gene is TRBV6-2 or TRBV6-3, the J gene TRBJ2-7; 7 bases are a match to TRBD2. The germline gives CDR1 MNHEY, CDR2 SVGEGT. This CDR3 spans 17 amino acids. V shed 2 bases and J 7 bases; nucleotides not matched to a gene: 17. The CDR3 protein is CASSYEDPSGSYSEQYF. The CDR3 DNA follows: TGTGCCAGCAGTTACGAGGACCCTAGCGGATCCTACAGTGAGCAGTACTTC.

On this clonotype: A read error is possible here, since a much larger clone lies one base away. CDR3 sequence reads: CSARDERTSGGYNGQFF. Here the CDR3 DNA reads TGCAGTGCTAGGGATGAAAGGACTAGCGGAGGATACAATGGGCAGTTCTTC. The rearrangement joins TRBV20-1 to TRBJ2-1, with 10 bases that match TRBD2. This CDR3 spans 17 amino acids. Germline loops: CDR1 DFQATT, CDR2 SNEGSKA (reference sequence).

Turning to this clonotype: Sequence at one end of the junction differs from germline and may be a read error. CDR3 sequence reads: CASSLALAGGLLSGDEQFF. CDR3 DNA sequence: TGTGCCAGCAGCCTAGCACTAGCGGGAGGGCTTTTATCCGGCGATGAGCAGTTCTTC. This chain uses TRBV7-2 with TRBJ2-1, with TRBD2 matching 13 bases. Germline lookup yields CDR1 SGHTA and CDR2 FQGNSA. This CDR3 comprises 19 residues.

This clonotype was seen more than once but under ten times. The V and J genes are TRBV2 and TRBJ2-3, with 8 nucleotides matching TRBD2. Germline loops: CDR1 SNHLY, CDR2 FYNNEI. The CDR3 is 14 residues long. J gave up 10 bases and V 4 bases, and 10 bases lay outside the gene matches. The CDR3 DNA follows: TGTGCCAGCAGTGTGGGGGTAGCGGGGTTGGCGCAGTATTTT. Translated, it gives CASSVGVAGLAQYF.

The chain couples TRBV7-3 to TRBJ2-3; D is undetermined. Looked up from germline, CDR1 is SGHTA and CDR2 is FQGTGA. The V gene lost 2 bases and the J gene lost 5 bases, with 14 bases spanning the gap. This CDR3 is built from 15 residues. The CDR3 sequence is CASSLFPGSGDTQYF. The DNA of the CDR3 is TGTGCCAGCAGCTTATTCCCGGGTTCCGGAGATACGCAGTATTTT.

This clonotype was counted ten times or more. V and J are TRBV28 and TRBJ1-1, with D uncertain. There are 13 residues in the CDR3. The V end was cut by 3 bases, the J end by 5 bases, with 10 bases between. CDR1 is MDHEN, CDR2 SYDVKM, per germline. The CDR3 region is CASSLAGWTEAFF. The CDR3, as DNA: TGTGCCAGCAGTTTGGCAGGTTGGACTGAAGCTTTCTTT.

Notes on this clonotype: The junction does not match germline at one end; this may be a read error. The chain joins TRBV2 to TRBJ2-1, with D possibly called TRBD1 or TRBD2 (5 bases each). The CDR3 has 15 amino acids. Germline V gene lookup returns CDR1 SNHLY and CDR2 FYNNEI. The CDR3 sequence is CASSDPGSSYNDQFF. CDR3 DNA sequence: TGTGCCAGCAGTGACCCAGGGAGCTCCTACAATGATCAGTTCTTC.

This clonotype was detected ten times or more. CDR3 protein: CASSLVRTNGELFF. DNA of the CDR3: TGTGCCAGCAGTTTGGTGAGGACTAACGGGGAGCTGTTTTTT. The chain combines TRBV6-2 or TRBV6-3 with TRBJ2-2; tentative D call: TRBD2 (6 bases). This CDR3 is 14 amino acids long. The germline CDR1 and CDR2 sequences are MNHEY and SVGEGT. Trimming took 4 bases from V and 7 from J, leaving 13 bases between them.

This clonotype showed up just a few times. A much larger clone sits a single nucleotide away, making a read error possible. This chain uses TRBV6-4 with TRBJ1-6; perhaps TRBD1 as D (5 bases). The germline V gene encodes CDR1 MRHNA and CDR2 SNTAGT. The CDR3 is made up of 13 amino acids. Trimming removed 2 bases at V and 8 bases at J, with 7 bases between. DNA of the CDR3: TGTGCCAGCAGTGACGGACAAGATTCACCCCTCCACTTT. Translating gives CASSDGQDSPLHF.

This clonotype was seen repeatedly, ten times or more. The chain couples TRBV10-3 to TRBJ1-1, with 9 bases identical to TRBD1. The CDR3 has 13 amino acids. Germline trimming cut 5 bases from V and 5 bases from J; bases unmatched to any gene: 3. Germline-derived CDR1 and CDR2 are ENHRY and SYGVKD. The CDR3 DNA follows: TGTGCCATCAGTAAGACAGGGGGGACTGAAGCTTTCTTT. Encoded protein: CAISKTGGTEAFF.

This clonotype was found a few times. V gene TRBV11-1 combines with J gene TRBJ2-1; TRBD2 agrees at 12 bases. The CDR3 totals 15 residues. The junction had 4 bases not matched to a gene; V was cut back by 5 bases and J by 5 bases. CDR1 and CDR2 (germline): SGHAT, FQDESV (reference sequence). CDR3 nucleotide sequence: TGTGCCAGCAGCAGACTAGCGGGAGCTCACAATGAGCAGTTCTTC. It codes for CASSRLAGAHNEQFF.

The CDR3 here is CASSEPGTFSTGELFF. DNA for the CDR3: TGTGCCAGCAGTGAACCTGGGACTTTTTCCACCGGGGAGCTGTTTTTT. The rearrangement joins TRBV6-4 to TRBJ2-2, with D possibly matching TRBD2 (6 bases). The CDR3 has 16 residues. Trimming removed 3 bases at V and 4 bases at J, with 15 bases between. In germline, CDR1 is MRHNA, CDR2 SNTAGT.

The table lists this clonotype with a few counts. A much larger clone lies one base from this, so it may be a read error. This chain joins TRBV5-4 and TRBJ2-7, with D maybe TRBD2 (7 bases). CDR3 length: 13 amino acids. The V gene's germline CDR1 is SGHNT and CDR2 YYREEE (reference sequence). The CDR3 sequence: CASSRGGAYKQYF. The CDR3 nucleotides are TGTGCCAGCAGTAGGGGGGGGGCCTACAAGCAGTACTTC.

The table lists this clonotype with many counts. CDR3 coding DNA: TGTGCCAGCAGTTACTCGCGGAGCAATCAGCCCCAGCATTTT. Encoded protein: CASSYSRSNQPQHF. The chain employs TRBV6-6 and TRBJ1-5; no firm D call. V lost 0 bases to trimming and J lost 1 base, with 4 bases between them. The CDR3 totals 14 residues. Germline-derived CDR1 and CDR2 are MNHNY and SVGAGI (reference sequence).

This clonotype was recorded at least ten times. The chain links TRBV3-1 to TRBJ2-3, with 16 bases lining up with TRBD2. Losses at the gene ends were 6 bases for V and 2 bases for J; bases not matched to a gene: 5. CDR1 is LGHDT and CDR2 is YNNKEL in the germline V gene (reference sequence). The CDR3 is 17 amino acids. CDR3 sequence reads: CASRGLAGGNPTDTQYF. In DNA form, the CDR3 reads TGTGCCAGCAGGGGACTAGCGGGAGGGAACCCCACAGATACGCAGTATTTT.

This clonotype has ten or more counts. This rearrangement joins TRBV20-1 to TRBJ1-5, with 10 bases aligning to TRBD1. The CDR3 runs 14 residues. Per germline, CDR1 DFQATT and CDR2 SNEGSKA (reference sequence). V dropped 4 bases and J dropped 6; count of bases not matched to a gene: 6. CDR3 nucleotides: TGCAGTGCTATTGGGACAGGGGATTTTCAGCCCCAGCATTTT. It yields the protein CSAIGTGDFQPQHF.

This clonotype is medium-sized within its sample. The CDR3 DNA is TGTGCCAGCAGTCGAGTCTTGGAGACCCAGTACTTC. Residues: CASSRVLETQYF. The chain links TRBV6-1 to TRBJ2-5; D is undetermined. Germline V CDR1 and CDR2: MNHNS, SASEGT. The CDR3 spans 12 residues. Deletions cut 5 bases from V and 5 bases from J, with 9 bases between.

This clonotype was counted between two and nine times. This may stem from a read error, because a much larger clone lies one nucleotide away. The genes are TRBV6-2 or TRBV6-3 and TRBJ2-7, with 10 nucleotides matching TRBD1. The CDR3 consists of 16 residues. Per the germline V gene, CDR1 is MNHEY and CDR2 is SVGEGT. The CDR3, as DNA: TGTGCCAGCAGTTACCCCCGGGACAGGGGTGGTTACGAGCGGTACTTC. Protein: CASSYPRDRGGYERYF.

This clonotype came up a few times. The chain links TRBV2 to TRBJ1-5; D is ambiguous. V was clipped by 4 bases and J by 3 bases, with 13 bases between them. Germline V CDR1 and CDR2: SNHLY, FYNNEI. This CDR3 is built from 15 residues. The CDR3 coding sequence is TGTGCCAGCAGTGCAGATAGGGCGTTCAATCAGCCCCAGCATTTT. It specifies CASSADRAFNQPQHF.

The chain couples TRBV5-1 to TRBJ2-5; 8 nucleotides align to TRBD2. The germline V gene has CDR1 SGHRS and CDR2 YFSETQ. The CDR3 loop spans 18 amino acids. V shed 2 bases, J shed 7 bases, and the junction held 19 bases outside the gene matches. The CDR3 spells CASSFTTPGLGGSATQYF. Written as DNA, the CDR3 is TGCGCCAGCAGCTTTACGACCCCGGGACTAGGAGGATCCGCGACCCAGTACTTC.